The TCR beta chain under discussion was sequenced for a study of blood T cell repertoires in COVID-19. Across the whole study: From T cells, B-cell-depleted T cells, or PBMCs came the material, which was cDNA or gDNA.

Study processing details: Amplification with reference gene primers provided the estimates of nucleated cell counts. Clones were sequenced by immunoSEQ multiplex PCR, and TCRdb holds only the in-frame ones, with some missing. The V and J calls and clone size were taken over from that table, and D and trimming were inferred from the DNA. Of fewer than 200,000 clones listed, roughly 76% are singletons. This receptor was identified in a woman older than 75 with COVID-19, enrolled during active disease. Sequencing input: peripheral blood.

CDR3: CASSLVLAHEQYF. The CDR3 region has the DNA TGTGCCAGCAGCTTAGTTCTAGCCCACGAGCAGTACTTC. This sequence joins TRBV11-2 and TRBJ2-7; D possibly corresponds to TRBD2 (5 bases). This CDR3 spans 13 amino acids. The V end was cut by 1 base, the J end by 5 bases, with 9 bases between. CDR1 and CDR2 (germline): SGHAT, FQNNGV.